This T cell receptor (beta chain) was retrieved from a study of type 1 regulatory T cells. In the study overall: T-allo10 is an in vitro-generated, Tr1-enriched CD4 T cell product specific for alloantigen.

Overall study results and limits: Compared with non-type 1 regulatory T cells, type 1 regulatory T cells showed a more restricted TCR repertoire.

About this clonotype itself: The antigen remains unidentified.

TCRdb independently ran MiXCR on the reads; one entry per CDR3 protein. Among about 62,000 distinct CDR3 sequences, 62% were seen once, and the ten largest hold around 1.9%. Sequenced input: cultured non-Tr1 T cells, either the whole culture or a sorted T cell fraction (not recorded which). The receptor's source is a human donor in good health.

CDR3 in amino acids: CSASAYSSGRGYEQYF. Written as DNA, the CDR3 is TGCAGTGCTAGCGCTTATTCTAGCGGGAGAGGGTACGAGCAGTACTTC. J is TRBJ2-7 and V is TRBV20-1, with 10 bases matching TRBD2. V shed 3 bases, J shed 4 bases, and the junction held 12 bases outside the gene matches. This CDR3 has 16 amino acids. Germline V gives CDR1 DFQATT, CDR2 SNEGSKA (reference sequence).